A selection of T cell receptor beta chains follows, all from one sample in a study of T cell responses to AZD1222 COVID-19 vaccine. Using immunoSEQ multiplex PCR, the repertoire was profiled, and TCRdb retains in-frame clones only, with some absent. Here the sample spans roughly 120,000 clones, about 91% being singletons. Sample: peripheral blood, taken on day 0 of AZD1222 vaccination. These receptors originate from an adult in good health. The CDR3 runs from the conserved cysteine through the conserved F or W. The size entry is marked missing in some rows and otherwise reads once, few, many or a size class.

CDR3 length	J gene	clone size	V gene	CDR3 protein
15	TRBJ2-2	NA	TRBV7-9	CASSLEAQGSGELFF
16	TRBJ2-3	NA	TRBV9	CASSSSGVGYTDTQYF
13	TRBJ1-1	few	TRBV4-3	CASSQSEGTEAFF
14	TRBJ1-4	few	TRBV2	CASSAGTVNEKLFF
15	TRBJ2-2	NA	TRBV5-1	CASRMVGTDTGELFF
12	TRBJ2-7	NA	TRBV5-1	CASSLEGTEQYF
13	TRBJ2-3	NA	TRBV29-1	CSGWTGGTDTQYF
14	TRBJ2-2	NA	TRBV24-1	CATSLAANTGELFF
17	TRBJ2-7	NA	TRBV7-2	CASSLFVLAGEVGEQYF
16	TRBJ2-2	NA	TRBV6-1	CASSGLPGHNTGELFF
15	TRBJ1-1	NA	TRBV5-1	CASSLFWVGNTEAFF
14	TRBJ1-2	NA	TRBV4-3	CASSHLGANYGYTF
15	TRBJ2-2	NA	TRBV6-5	CASIKRTGEAGELFF
15	TRBJ1-1	NA	TRBV19	CASRGGTAGDTEAFF
13	TRBJ1-1	NA	TRBV7-2	CASSLGRNTEAFF
16	TRBJ1-5	NA	TRBV19	CASSILGRFSNQPQHF
14	TRBJ2-1	NA	TRBV25-1	CATRLAGVNNEQFF
13	TRBJ1-3	NA	TRBV27	CATRTGTGNTIYF
14	TRBJ1-2	once	TRBV4-2	CASSQDWVNYGYTF
18	TRBJ1-1	NA	TRBV7-2	CASSLYISGGIMNTEAFF
14	TRBJ1-2	NA	TRBV2	CASSEGTGGYGYTF
13	TRBJ1-1	NA	TRBV7-3	CASSHGVFDEAFF
14	TRBJ2-7	NA	TRBV5-4	CASSPEVGKNEQYF
15	TRBJ1-6	NA	TRBV6-5	CASSYFTELGSPLHF
15	TRBJ1-6	NA	TRBV7-9	CASSPDRAEDSPLHF
12	TRBJ1-2	NA	TRBV3-1/TRBV3-2	CASSQEGYGYTF
16	TRBJ1-5	NA	TRBV5-6	CASSLWPVSSNQPQHF
13	TRBJ1-1	once	TRBV6-5	CASSRGGRVEAFF
11	TRBJ2-6	NA	TRBV20-1	CSARVTNVLTF
16	TRBJ2-7	NA	TRBV29-1	CSVQGAPGQRIYEQYF
13	TRBJ1-6	NA	TRBV5-1	CASSLGLDSPLHF
15	TRBJ2-7	NA	TRBV7-2	CASSPSGGQSYEQYF
11	TRBJ1-3	NA	TRBV29-1	CSGTYGNTIYF
15	TRBJ2-1	once	TRBV7-6	CASSLAYTLDNEQFF
12	TRBJ2-5	NA	TRBV5-4	CASSFGKETQYF
12	TRBJ2-7	NA	TRBV5-1	CASSLGTGVKYF
15	TRBJ2-7	NA	TRBV6-2/TRBV6-3	CASSPRGTGVDEQYF
14	TRBJ1-1	few	TRBV29-1	CSATKGQQNTEAFF
15	TRBJ1-2	NA	TRBV7-9	CASSPQAGQGFGYTF
16	TRBJ2-7	NA	TRBV20-1	CSASLAGAEWSYEQYF
13	TRBJ2-2	NA	TRBV30	CAWSGILTGELFF
17	TRBJ1-4	NA	TRBV21-1	CASLWGNRPATNEKLFF
18	TRBJ2-7	NA	TRBV29-1	CSVEAAGGPGGFSYEQYF
16	TRBJ2-3	NA	TRBV10-3	CAISLDRGYSTDTQYF
16	TRBJ2-2	NA	TRBV18	CASSTPTGINTGELFF
18	TRBJ2-5	NA	TRBV27	CASSPLGLAGGLSETQYF
14	TRBJ2-7	NA	TRBV7-6	CASSPYSPGYEQYF
13	TRBJ1-1	NA	TRBV6-1	CASSERTDTEAFF
12	TRBJ2-1	NA	TRBV29-1	CSVEERYNEQFF
15	TRBJ2-7	NA	TRBV5-4	CASSSRTSGSYEQYF
12	TRBJ1-2	NA	TRBV30	CASHGTGGGRTF